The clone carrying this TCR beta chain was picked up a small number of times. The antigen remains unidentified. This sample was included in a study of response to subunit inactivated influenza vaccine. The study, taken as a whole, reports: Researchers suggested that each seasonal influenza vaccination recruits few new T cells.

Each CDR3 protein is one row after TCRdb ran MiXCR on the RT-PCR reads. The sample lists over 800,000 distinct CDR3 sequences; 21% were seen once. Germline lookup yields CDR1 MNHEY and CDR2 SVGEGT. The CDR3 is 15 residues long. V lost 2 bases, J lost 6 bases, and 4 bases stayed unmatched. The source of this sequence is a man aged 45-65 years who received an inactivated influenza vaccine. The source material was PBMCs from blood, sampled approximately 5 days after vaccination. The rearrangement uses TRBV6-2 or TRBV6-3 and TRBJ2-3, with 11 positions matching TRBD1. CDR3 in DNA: TGTGCCAGCAGTTACCGGACAGGGGGCTACGATACGCAGTATTTT. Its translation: CASSYRTGGYDTQYF.